Below, 15 T cell receptor beta chains from the same sample are listed, as sequenced in a study of OX40 agonist ivuxolimab in advanced cancers. Libraries were prepared by immunoSEQ multiplex PCR; TCRdb keeps only in-frame clonotypes and omits some of them. The sample carries more than 60,000 clones, roughly 84% recorded once. The sample here was CD4+ or CD8+ T cells sorted from blood, taken in a trial of the OX40 agonist ivuxolimab. These receptors came from an adult with an advanced solid tumor such as melanoma, head and neck, liver or kidney cancer.

This chain connects TRBV13 to TRBJ2-2; unclear D gene. CDR3 length: 14 amino acids. CDR1 is PRHDT, CDR2 FYEKMQ, per germline (reference sequence). The V and J ends lost 0 bases and 5 bases respectively, with 7 bases between them. The CDR3 DNA reads as TGTGCCAGCAGCTTAGGGGGAAAGACCGGGGAGCTGTTTTTT. Translating gives CASSLGGKTGELFF.

This clone has just a few counts. The J gene is TRBJ2-7, the V gene TRBV6-6; D may be TRBD2 (6 bases). The CDR3 has 13 residues. Trimming shortened V by 6 bases and J by 7 bases, and 16 bases separated the two germline ends. CDR1 and CDR2 (germline): MNHNY, SVGAGI (reference sequence). The CDR3: CASSDSPRGEQYF. The CDR3 nucleotides are TGTGCCAGCAGCGACAGCCCTCGGGGGGAGCAGTACTTC.

The chain uses TRBV5-1 and TRBJ2-2; the match to TRBD1 covers 8 bases. Germline CDR1 and CDR2: SGHRS and YFSETQ. With 4 bases clipped from V and 5 bases from J, the junction kept 4 bases outside the gene matches. This CDR3 has 14 amino acids. DNA of the CDR3: TGCGCCAGCAGCGCCGGACAGGGTACCGGGGAGCTGTTTTTT. Protein product: CASSAGQGTGELFF.

This clone turned up a few times. V is TRBV29-1 and J is TRBJ2-5, with a weak D call TRBD1 (5 bases). The length of the CDR3 is 11 residues. Trimming pared 5 bases from V and 5 bases from J, leaving 9 bases between. From germline, CDR1 is SQVTM and CDR2 ANQGSEA. This CDR3 reads CSVNQGETQYF. The CDR3 DNA follows: TGCAGCGTTAACCAGGGCGAGACCCAGTACTTC. Combining the CDR3 with reference TRBV29-1 and TRBJ2-5 gives the whole variable domain SAVISQKPSRDICQRGTSLTIQCQVDSQVTMMFWYRQQPGQSLTLIATANQGSEATYESGFVIDKFPISRPNLTFSTLTVSNMSPEDSSIYLCSVNQGETQYFGPGTRLLVL.

Here the CDR3 DNA reads TGTGCCAGTAGTATTTCGGACACGAGAAACACTGAAGCTTTCTTT. Residues: CASSISDTRNTEAFF. The rearrangement joins TRBV19 to TRBJ1-1; a possible D gene is TRBD1 (5 bases). There are 15 residues in the CDR3. CDR1 is LNHDA, CDR2 SQIVND, per germline (reference sequence). Trimming removed 3 bases at V and 2 bases at J, with 13 bases between.

The rearrangement uses TRBV5-6 and TRBJ1-1; D is uncertain. CDR1 is SGHDT and CDR2 is YYEEEE in the germline V gene. The V and J ends lost 0 bases and 13 bases respectively, with 16 bases between them. This CDR3 contains 13 residues. The CDR3 DNA is TGTGCCAGCAGCTTGGGGAAGCCCGGGGAGGTTTTCTTT. Translated: CASSLGKPGEVFF.

The rearrangement uses TRBV21-1 and TRBJ2-7; the table names TRBD1, a call not compared with the DNA. TRBV21-1 is recorded as a pseudogene. The CDR3 runs to 13 residues. In nucleotides, the CDR3 is TGTGCCAGCCTCCGGGACACCCACTACGAGCAGTACTTC. Its translation: CASLRDTHYEQYF.

This clone was recorded once. This chain joins TRBV7-3 and TRBJ2-3, with TRBD1 identical over 9 bases. Per germline, CDR1 SGHTA and CDR2 FQGTGA. V trimming: 1 base; J trimming: 3 bases; junction bases outside the gene matches: 2. The CDR3 is 15 residues long. Here the CDR3 reads CASSLKGQGTDTQYF. CDR3 bases: TGTGCCAGCAGCTTAAAAGGACAGGGGACAGATACGCAGTATTTT.

This clone was counted a few times. The rearrangement joins TRBV29-1 to TRBJ1-1; D remains unclear. This CDR3 comprises 11 residues. Germline CDR1 SQVTM, CDR2 ANQGSEA. V lost 4 bases and J 7 bases, leaving 10 bases between the germline ends. CDR3 coding DNA: TGCAGCGTTGTCATGGGGAGTGAAGCTTTCTTT. It translates to CSVVMGSEAFF.

The V call is TRBV5-1, the J call TRBJ1-6; the D is unclear. This CDR3 contains 15 residues. Trimming left V 6 bases short and J 5 bases short, with 15 bases between. Germline V lookup: CDR1 SGHRS, CDR2 YFSETQ. For the CDR3, the DNA is TGCGCCAGCAAATTAGACATGCTCAATAATTCACCCCTCCACTTT. It specifies CASKLDMLNNSPLHF.

The J gene is TRBJ1-2, the V gene TRBV19, with D unclear. V was trimmed by 5 bases and J by 4 bases, leaving 14 bases between them. The germline V gene has CDR1 LNHDA and CDR2 SQIVND (reference sequence). The CDR3 contains 14 residues. CDR3 in DNA: TGTGCCAGTAGTGATAGCGGGCCCCTCTATGGCTACACCTTC. This gives the protein CASSDSGPLYGYTF.

This clone was seen a single time. The J gene is TRBJ1-2, the V gene TRBV18; D gene uncertain. The CDR3 length is 15 residues. Per germline, CDR1 KGHSH and CDR2 LQKENI. With 2 bases removed from V and 8 bases from J, the gap between germline ends came to 18 bases. In nucleotides, the CDR3 is TGTGCCAGCTCACCAGGGCCGGGTATCGCGGGGGGCTACACCTTC. Amino acid sequence: CASSPGPGIAGGYTF.

The J gene is TRBJ2-5, the V gene TRBV2; D is unresolved. Trimming cost V 0 bases and J 1 base, with 9 bases left between them. The CDR3 has 15 amino acids. CDR1 and CDR2 from the germline V gene are SNHLY and FYNNEI. CDR3 residues: CASSEAHYPQETQYF. The CDR3 DNA follows: TGTGCCAGCAGTGAAGCGCACTATCCCCAAGAGACCCAGTACTTC.

The genes are TRBV5-1 and TRBJ1-1; 8 bases align to TRBD1. The CDR3 contains 13 residues. With V trimmed by 7 bases and J by 5 bases, 7 bases remained unmatched. Germline V lookup: CDR1 SGHRS, CDR2 YFSETQ. The CDR3 bases are TGCGCCAGCCGGGATACAGGGGGAACTGAAGCTTTCTTT. Encoded protein: CASRDTGGTEAFF.

The chain is built from TRBV19 and TRBJ1-2; tentatively, D is TRBD1 (5 bases). CDR3 length equals 13 residues. Trimming shortened V by 3 bases and J by 3 bases, and 8 bases separated the two germline ends. CDR1 is LNHDA and CDR2 is SQIVND in the germline V gene (reference sequence). CDR3 loop: CASSIDSYYGYTF. The CDR3 coding sequence is TGTGCCAGTAGTATCGACAGTTACTATGGCTACACCTTC. The variable domain in full, completed from reference TRBV19 and TRBJ1-2, reads DGGITQSPKYLFRKEGQNVTLSCEQNLNHDAMYWYRQDPGQGLRLIYYSQIVNDFQKGDIAEGYSVSREKKESFPLTVTSAQKNPTAFYLCASSIDSYYGYTFGSGTRLTVV.